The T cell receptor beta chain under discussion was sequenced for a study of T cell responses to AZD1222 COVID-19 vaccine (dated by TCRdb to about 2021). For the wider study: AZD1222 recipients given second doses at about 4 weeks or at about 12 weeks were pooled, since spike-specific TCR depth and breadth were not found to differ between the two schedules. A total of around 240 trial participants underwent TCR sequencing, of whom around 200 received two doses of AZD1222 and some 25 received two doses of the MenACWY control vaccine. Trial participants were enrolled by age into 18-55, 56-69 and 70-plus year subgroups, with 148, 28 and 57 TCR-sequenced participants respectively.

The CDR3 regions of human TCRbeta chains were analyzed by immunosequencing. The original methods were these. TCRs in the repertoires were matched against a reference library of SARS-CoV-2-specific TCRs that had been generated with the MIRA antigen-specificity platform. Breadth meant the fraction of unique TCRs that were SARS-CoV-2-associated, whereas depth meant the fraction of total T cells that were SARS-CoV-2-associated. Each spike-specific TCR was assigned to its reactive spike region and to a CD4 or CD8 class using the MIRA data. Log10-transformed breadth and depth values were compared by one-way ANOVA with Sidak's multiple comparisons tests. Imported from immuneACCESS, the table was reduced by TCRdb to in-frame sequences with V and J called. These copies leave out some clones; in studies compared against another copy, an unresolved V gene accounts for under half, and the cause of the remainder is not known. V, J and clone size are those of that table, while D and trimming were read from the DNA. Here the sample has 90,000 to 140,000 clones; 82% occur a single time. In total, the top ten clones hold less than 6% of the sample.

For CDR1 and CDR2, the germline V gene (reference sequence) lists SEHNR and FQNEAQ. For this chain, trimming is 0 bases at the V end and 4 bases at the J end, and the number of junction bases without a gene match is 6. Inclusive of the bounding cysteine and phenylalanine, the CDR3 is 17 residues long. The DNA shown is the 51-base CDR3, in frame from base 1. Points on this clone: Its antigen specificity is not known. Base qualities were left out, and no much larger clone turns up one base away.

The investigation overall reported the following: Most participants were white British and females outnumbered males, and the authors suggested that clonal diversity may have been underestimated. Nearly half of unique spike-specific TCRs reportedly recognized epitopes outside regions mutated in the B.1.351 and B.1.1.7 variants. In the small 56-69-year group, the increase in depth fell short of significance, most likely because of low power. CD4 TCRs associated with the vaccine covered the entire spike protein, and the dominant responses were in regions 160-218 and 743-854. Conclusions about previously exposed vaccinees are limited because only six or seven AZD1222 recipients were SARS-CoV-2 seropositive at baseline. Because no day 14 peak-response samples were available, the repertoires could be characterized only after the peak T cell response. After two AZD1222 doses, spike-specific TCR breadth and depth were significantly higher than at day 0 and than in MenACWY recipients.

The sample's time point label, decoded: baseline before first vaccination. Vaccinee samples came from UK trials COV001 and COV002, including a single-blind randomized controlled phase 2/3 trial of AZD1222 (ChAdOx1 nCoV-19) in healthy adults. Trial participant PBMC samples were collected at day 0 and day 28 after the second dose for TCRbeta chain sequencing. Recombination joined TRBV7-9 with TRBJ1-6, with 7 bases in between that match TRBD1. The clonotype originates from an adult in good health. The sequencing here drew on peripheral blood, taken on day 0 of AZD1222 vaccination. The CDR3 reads CASSLARGQTYNSPLHF. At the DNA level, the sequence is TGTGCCAGCAGCTTAGCGAGGGGACAGACTTATAATTCACCCCTCCACTTT.